Listed below are T cell receptor beta chains from one sample, sequenced in a study of T-cell memory formation after mild COVID-19. TCRdb re-derived calls from the 5' RACE reads in MiXCR, one entry per CDR3 protein. The repertoire holds about 600,000 distinct CDR3 sequences, with less than 25% as singletons. The sample was PBMCs or a T cell subset sorted from them (not recorded which). All receptors come from an adult woman who had mild COVID-19 (a few samples of this study predate the infection). Cell type and time point are not known. CDR3s include the opening cysteine and the closing phenylalanine or tryptophan. D genes are given only for firm matches. Rows may omit the clone size; those that give it use once, few, many or a size class.

d_call: -; cdr3_length: 15; j_call: TRBJ1-1; clone_size: -; v_call: TRBV6-1; cdr3_aa: CASSEVGRINTEAFF; cdr3_nt: TGTGCCAGCAGTGAAGTGGGCCGGATAAACACTGAAGCTTTCTTT
d_call: TRBD1; cdr3_length: 15; j_call: TRBJ2-7; clone_size: few; v_call: TRBV7-9; cdr3_aa: CASSRAGTGGYEQYF; cdr3_nt: TGTGCCAGCAGCCGCGCCGGGACAGGGGGCTACGAGCAGTACTTC
d_call: TRBD1; cdr3_length: 14; j_call: TRBJ2-7; clone_size: -; v_call: TRBV6-5; cdr3_aa: CASSQGARIYEQYF; cdr3_nt: TGTGCCAGCTCTCAGGGGGCCAGGATTTACGAGCAGTACTTC
d_call: TRBD2; cdr3_length: 16; j_call: TRBJ2-2; clone_size: -; v_call: TRBV5-1; cdr3_aa: CASSFGLAGPTGELFF; cdr3_nt: TGCGCCAGCAGCTTCGGCCTAGCGGGTCCCACCGGGGAGCTGTTTTTT
d_call: -; cdr3_length: 13; j_call: TRBJ2-1; clone_size: -; v_call: TRBV25-1; cdr3_aa: CASRPREYNEQFF; cdr3_nt: TGTGCCAGCAGGCCCCGGGAATACAATGAGCAGTTCTTC
d_call: TRBD1; cdr3_length: 18; j_call: TRBJ2-7; clone_size: -; v_call: TRBV19; cdr3_aa: CASSTRTLRDRSSYEQYF; cdr3_nt: TGTGCCAGTAGCACCCGAACTCTCCGGGACAGGTCCTCCTACGAGCAGTACTTC
d_call: -; cdr3_length: 12; j_call: TRBJ2-1; clone_size: -; v_call: TRBV7-9; cdr3_aa: CASRPLGPEQFF; cdr3_nt: TGTGCCAGCAGACCACTAGGCCCTGAGCAGTTCTTC
d_call: TRBD1; cdr3_length: 15; j_call: TRBJ2-7; clone_size: -; v_call: TRBV6-5; cdr3_aa: CASSSDRGLTYEQYF; cdr3_nt: TGTGCCAGCAGTTCAGACAGGGGGTTGACCTACGAGCAGTACTTC
d_call: -; cdr3_length: 13; j_call: TRBJ2-3; clone_size: few; v_call: TRBV20-1; cdr3_aa: CSAIATGTDTQYF; cdr3_nt: TGCAGTGCGATAGCGACGGGCACAGATACGCAGTATTTT
d_call: -; cdr3_length: 14; j_call: TRBJ1-1; clone_size: -; v_call: TRBV6-1; cdr3_aa: CASSGQRTNTEAFF; cdr3_nt: TGTGCCAGCAGTGGGCAGCGCACGAACACTGAGGCTTTCTTT
d_call: -; cdr3_length: 14; j_call: TRBJ2-2; clone_size: -; v_call: TRBV19; cdr3_aa: CASSIQAVTGELFF; cdr3_nt: TGTGCCAGTAGTATCCAGGCGGTCACCGGGGAGCTGTTTTTT
d_call: -; cdr3_length: 14; j_call: TRBJ1-1; clone_size: few; v_call: TRBV7-8; cdr3_aa: CASSLDGVGTEAFF; cdr3_nt: TGTGCCAGCAGCTTAGATGGGGTTGGCACTGAAGCTTTCTTT
d_call: -; cdr3_length: 14; j_call: TRBJ1-1; clone_size: -; v_call: TRBV7-3; cdr3_aa: CASSPGHQNTEAFF; cdr3_nt: TGTGCCAGCAGCCCGGGACACCAGAACACTGAAGCTTTCTTT
d_call: -; cdr3_length: 14; j_call: TRBJ2-7; clone_size: -; v_call: TRBV19; cdr3_aa: CASSIFRDSYEQYF; cdr3_nt: TGTGCCAGTAGTATATTCAGGGACTCCTACGAGCAGTACTTC
d_call: -; cdr3_length: 16; j_call: TRBJ1-2; clone_size: once; v_call: TRBV4-1; cdr3_aa: CASSQGASRGHYGYTF; cdr3_nt: TGCGCCAGCAGCCAAGGGGCGTCCCGTGGCCACTATGGCTACACCTTC
d_call: TRBD1; cdr3_length: 19; j_call: TRBJ2-7; clone_size: few; v_call: TRBV25-1; cdr3_aa: CASSDRLRDRGPVVYEQYF; cdr3_nt: TGTGCCAGCAGTGATAGGTTGCGGGACAGGGGCCCAGTAGTATACGAGCAGTACTTC
d_call: TRBD2; cdr3_length: 15; j_call: TRBJ2-3; clone_size: -; v_call: TRBV12-3/TRBV12-4; cdr3_aa: CASTRLAEDADTQYF; cdr3_nt: TGTGCCAGCACCCGTCTAGCGGAGGACGCAGATACGCAGTATTTT
d_call: -; cdr3_length: 17; j_call: TRBJ2-6; clone_size: many; v_call: TRBV6-6; cdr3_aa: CASTGRGSLSGANVLTF; cdr3_nt: TGTGCCAGCACCGGCAGGGGCTCCCTCTCTGGGGCCAACGTCCTGACTTTC
d_call: TRBD1; cdr3_length: 20; j_call: TRBJ1-2; clone_size: -; v_call: TRBV7-2; cdr3_aa: CASSLDLLRARGQGAGGYTF; cdr3_nt: TGTGCCAGCAGCTTAGACCTTCTCCGGGCGAGGGGACAGGGGGCGGGTGGCTACACCTTC
d_call: -; cdr3_length: 17; j_call: TRBJ1-2; clone_size: -; v_call: TRBV15; cdr3_aa: CATSRDWLERASNGYTF; cdr3_nt: TGTGCCACCAGCAGAGATTGGCTAGAGAGGGCATCCAATGGCTACACCTTC
d_call: -; cdr3_length: 13; j_call: TRBJ2-1; clone_size: -; v_call: TRBV12-3/TRBV12-4; cdr3_aa: CASRPGTHNEQFF; cdr3_nt: TGTGCCAGCAGACCGGGGACACACAATGAGCAGTTCTTC
d_call: -; cdr3_length: 15; j_call: TRBJ1-5; clone_size: -; v_call: TRBV20-1; cdr3_aa: CSARDPRGPNQPQHF; cdr3_nt: TGCAGTGCTAGAGATCCGAGGGGACCAAATCAGCCCCAGCATTTT
d_call: -; cdr3_length: 16; j_call: TRBJ1-2; clone_size: few; v_call: TRBV20-1; cdr3_aa: CSARDVGRGLYDGYTF; cdr3_nt: TGCAGTGCTAGAGATGTGGGACGGGGGCTGTACGATGGCTACACCTTC
d_call: -; cdr3_length: 14; j_call: TRBJ2-7; clone_size: few; v_call: TRBV9; cdr3_aa: CASSVRGAGDEQYF; cdr3_nt: TGTGCCAGCAGCGTCAGGGGGGCCGGGGATGAGCAGTACTTC
d_call: TRBD2; cdr3_length: 17; j_call: TRBJ2-1; clone_size: many; v_call: TRBV20-1; cdr3_aa: CSATRGLAGGRYNEQFF; cdr3_nt: TGCAGTGCTACCCGGGGGCTAGCGGGAGGAAGGTACAATGAGCAGTTCTTC
d_call: -; cdr3_length: 17; j_call: TRBJ1-1; clone_size: -; v_call: TRBV3-1; cdr3_aa: CASSQEVFNRANTEAFF; cdr3_nt: TGTGCCAGCAGCCAAGAGGTCTTCAACAGGGCGAACACTGAAGCTTTCTTT
d_call: -; cdr3_length: 14; j_call: TRBJ2-7; clone_size: once; v_call: TRBV20-1; cdr3_aa: CSARDSYLTYEQYF; cdr3_nt: TGCAGTGCTCGGGACTCGTACTTAACCTACGAGCAGTACTTC
d_call: -; cdr3_length: 12; j_call: TRBJ2-7; clone_size: -; v_call: TRBV30; cdr3_aa: CAWGQSRAEQYF; cdr3_nt: TGTGCCTGGGGACAGTCGAGGGCCGAGCAGTACTTC
d_call: TRBD1; cdr3_length: 13; j_call: TRBJ1-4; clone_size: -; v_call: TRBV20-1; cdr3_aa: CSAKTGQYEKLFF; cdr3_nt: TGCAGTGCTAAGACAGGGCAGTATGAAAAACTGTTTTTT
d_call: TRBD1; cdr3_length: 13; j_call: TRBJ1-2; clone_size: -; v_call: TRBV5-5; cdr3_aa: CASSETGVDGYTF; cdr3_nt: TGTGCCAGCAGCGAAACAGGGGTAGATGGCTACACCTTC
d_call: TRBD2; cdr3_length: 14; j_call: TRBJ2-1; clone_size: -; v_call: TRBV6-5; cdr3_aa: CASSSSGGAEEQFF; cdr3_nt: TGTGCCAGCAGTTCCAGCGGGGGGGCCGAGGAGCAGTTCTTC
d_call: TRBD2; cdr3_length: 20; j_call: TRBJ2-1; clone_size: -; v_call: TRBV6-2/TRBV6-3; cdr3_aa: CASSMDLSGRPDGTYNEQFF; cdr3_nt: TGTGCCAGCAGTATGGACCTTAGCGGGAGGCCCGATGGAACCTACAATGAGCAGTTCTTC
d_call: -; cdr3_length: 13; j_call: TRBJ2-3; clone_size: -; v_call: TRBV5-1; cdr3_aa: CASSLIHGDTQYF; cdr3_nt: TGCGCCAGCAGCTTAATCCATGGGGATACGCAGTATTTT
d_call: -; cdr3_length: 15; j_call: TRBJ1-1; clone_size: few; v_call: TRBV12-3/TRBV12-4; cdr3_aa: CASSPTEPMNTEAFF; cdr3_nt: TGTGCCAGCAGTCCGACAGAGCCCATGAACACTGAAGCTTTCTTT
d_call: TRBD1; cdr3_length: 15; j_call: TRBJ2-2; clone_size: few; v_call: TRBV24-1; cdr3_aa: CATSPGGSATGELFF; cdr3_nt: TGTGCCACCAGCCCAGGGGGATCTGCCACCGGGGAGCTGTTTTTT
d_call: TRBD2; cdr3_length: 16; j_call: TRBJ2-1; clone_size: once; v_call: TRBV4-3; cdr3_aa: CASSQDPSGTYNEQFF; cdr3_nt: TGCGCCAGCAGCCAAGACCCTAGCGGAACCTACAATGAGCAGTTCTTC
d_call: -; cdr3_length: 14; j_call: TRBJ2-7; clone_size: many; v_call: TRBV7-8; cdr3_aa: CASIPPAIPYEQYF; cdr3_nt: TGTGCCAGCATCCCCCCCGCGATTCCCTACGAGCAGTACTTC
d_call: -; cdr3_length: 15; j_call: TRBJ2-2; clone_size: few; v_call: TRBV20-1; cdr3_aa: CSASGTGALTGELFF; cdr3_nt: TGCAGTGCTAGTGGTACGGGAGCACTCACCGGGGAGCTGTTTTTT
d_call: -; cdr3_length: 16; j_call: TRBJ1-2; clone_size: few; v_call: TRBV6-2/TRBV6-3; cdr3_aa: CASSYSRRAVTDGYTF; cdr3_nt: TGTGCCAGCAGTTACTCGAGGAGGGCGGTGACGGATGGCTACACCTTC
d_call: -; cdr3_length: 13; j_call: TRBJ2-7; clone_size: -; v_call: TRBV6-5; cdr3_aa: CASSDSESYEQYF; cdr3_nt: TGTGCCAGCTCGGACAGCGAAAGTTACGAGCAGTACTTC
d_call: -; cdr3_length: 16; j_call: TRBJ1-4; clone_size: -; v_call: TRBV4-1; cdr3_aa: CASSPYGRVANEKLFF; cdr3_nt: TGCGCCAGCAGCCCCTATGGGCGGGTGGCTAATGAAAAACTGTTTTTT
d_call: -; cdr3_length: 15; j_call: TRBJ2-3; clone_size: few; v_call: TRBV20-1; cdr3_aa: CSAGIYGGATDTQYF; cdr3_nt: TGCAGTGCTGGAATTTATGGAGGGGCCACAGATACGCAGTATTTT
d_call: -; cdr3_length: 14; j_call: TRBJ1-1; clone_size: -; v_call: TRBV7-3; cdr3_aa: CASSLNGVNTEAFF; cdr3_nt: TGTGCCAGCAGCTTAAACGGGGTGAACACTGAAGCTTTCTTT
d_call: -; cdr3_length: 14; j_call: TRBJ2-3; clone_size: -; v_call: TRBV19; cdr3_aa: CASSIVSDSDTQYF; cdr3_nt: TGTGCCAGTAGTATAGTTAGTGACTCAGATACGCAGTATTTT
d_call: -; cdr3_length: 14; j_call: TRBJ2-3; clone_size: few; v_call: TRBV19; cdr3_aa: CATRRDLSTDTQYF; cdr3_nt: TGTGCCACACGGCGGGACCTAAGCACAGATACGCAGTATTTT
d_call: -; cdr3_length: 13; j_call: TRBJ2-7; clone_size: many; v_call: TRBV7-9; cdr3_aa: CASSFTGNGEQYF; cdr3_nt: TGTGCCAGCAGCTTCACAGGGAATGGCGAGCAGTACTTC
d_call: TRBD2; cdr3_length: 17; j_call: TRBJ2-1; clone_size: -; v_call: TRBV7-6; cdr3_aa: CASSLEAGGSTYNEQFF; cdr3_nt: TGTGCCAGCAGCTTAGAGGCGGGAGGGTCTACCTACAATGAGCAGTTCTTC
d_call: -; cdr3_length: 14; j_call: TRBJ2-7; clone_size: -; v_call: TRBV19; cdr3_aa: CASSTTEYIYEQYF; cdr3_nt: TGTGCCAGTAGTACGACAGAGTACATCTACGAGCAGTACTTC